Listed here are 9 T cell receptor beta chains from one sample, sequenced in a study of cytomegalovirus exposure and HLA in healthy donors. Sequenced by immunoSEQ multiplex PCR; TCRdb stores in-frame clones only, minus some. The table has 150,000 to 200,000 clones, approximately 88% seen once. Material for sequencing was PBMCs. The receptors were sampled from a man aged 18 to 29 in good health and CMV-seropositive.

The chain recombines TRBV14 with TRBJ2-7, with TRBD2 matching over 9 bases. The germline V gene encodes CDR1 SGHDN and CDR2 FVKESK. The V gene end was trimmed by 4 bases and the J gene end by 1 base; junction bases not matched to a gene: 2. This CDR3 has 14 amino acids. CDR3 coding DNA: TGTGCCAGCAGCCGACTAGCGGCTTCCTACGAGCAGTACTTC. Its translation is CASSRLAASYEQYF.

The chain links TRBV9 to TRBJ2-1; the D is unclear. V was shortened by 7 bases and J by 15 bases, with 8 bases between the two germline ends. The CDR3 runs to 8 residues. CDR1 SGDLS and CDR2 YYNGEE come from the germline V gene. In nucleotides, the CDR3 is TGTGCCAGCGGTCCCGGGTTCTTC. This translates into CASGPGFF. Together with reference TRBV9 and TRBJ2-1, the CDR3 gives the full variable domain: DSGVTQTPKHLITATGQRVTLRCSPRSGDLSVYWYQQSLDQGLQFLIQYYNGEERAKGNILERFSAQQFPDLHSELNLSSLELGDSALYFCASGPGFFGPGTRLTVL.

V and J are TRBV27 and TRBJ2-7, with no clear D. The germline V and J ends were trimmed by 7 bases and 3 bases, with 7 bases remaining between them. Germline V gives CDR1 MNHEY, CDR2 SMNVEV (reference sequence). This CDR3 is built from 11 residues. Written as DNA, the CDR3 is TGTGCCAGCAAATTCGGCTACGAGCAGTACTTC. The encoded protein is CASKFGYEQYF.

CDR3 amino acids: CASSPRLAGGGSEQFF. CDR3 DNA sequence: TGTGCCAGCAGCCCAAGACTAGCGGGAGGTGGGAGTGAGCAGTTCTTC. The V call is TRBV7-6, the J call TRBJ2-1; 13 bases are shared with TRBD2. Looked up from germline, CDR1 is SGHVS and CDR2 is FNYEAQ. The V gene end was trimmed by 5 bases and the J gene end by 9 bases; junction bases not matched to a gene: 10. The CDR3 spans 16 residues.

This chain links TRBV2 with TRBJ2-1, with 9 positions matching TRBD2. Germline CDR1 is SNHLY and CDR2 is FYNNEI. Losses at the gene ends were 7 bases for V and 0 bases for J; bases not matched to a gene: 7. The CDR3 is made up of 16 amino acids. As DNA, the CDR3 is TGTGCCAGCATTAGGAGAGCGGGAGGCTCCTACAATGAGCAGTTCTTC. Its translation is CASIRRAGGSYNEQFF.

The rearrangement joins TRBV5-4 to TRBJ2-2, with D unresolved. V was clipped by 5 bases and J by 0 bases, with 11 bases between them. This CDR3 has 15 amino acids. Germline assignment: CDR1 SGHNT and CDR2 YYREEE (reference sequence). The CDR3 here is CASSYSPSNTGELFF. CDR3 nucleotide sequence: TGTGCCAGCAGTTATAGCCCATCGAACACCGGGGAGCTGTTTTTT.

The chain has TRBV19 and TRBJ2-5; possibly TRBD2 for D (5 bases). This CDR3 spans 14 amino acids. CDR1 and CDR2 (germline): LNHDA, SQIVND (reference sequence). V was shortened by 6 bases and J by 0 bases, with 11 bases between the two germline ends. This CDR3 is CASSLTRDQETQYF. For the CDR3, the DNA is TGTGCCAGTAGCCTTACTAGAGACCAAGAGACCCAGTACTTC.

The V gene is TRBV19, the J gene TRBJ1-1; D remains unclear. V lost 3 bases and J 6 bases, leaving 5 bases between the germline ends. Germline V gene sequence: CDR1 LNHDA, CDR2 SQIVND (reference sequence). There are 11 residues in the CDR3. The CDR3 sequence: CASSIRAEAFF. The CDR3 nucleotides read TGTGCCAGTAGTATTCGGGCTGAAGCTTTCTTT.

With regard to this clone: One end of the junction fails to match germline, which may point to a read error. The genes are TRBV9 and TRBJ1-1, with D maybe TRBD1 (6 bases). The CDR3 contains 11 residues. Germline values: CDR1 SGDLS, CDR2 YYNGEE. The CDR3 nucleotides read TGTGCCAGCAGCCCGAGGACAGAACTAACTTTT. Amino acids: CASSPRTELTF.